This T cell receptor beta chain was captured by sequencing in a study of T cells in narcolepsy. The data were produced by immunoSEQ multiplex PCR, yet TCRdb's version contains in-frame clones alone and is incomplete. Among around 30,000 clones listed, around 86% were seen once. The table lists this clone with a count of one. Antigen: not known. Between the trimmed V and J ends, which lost 1 base and 12 bases, there was a span of 22 bases. The CDR3 loop spans 17 amino acids. Germline CDR1 is SGHVS and CDR2 is FQNEAQ. General study points: Autoreactive HCRT-specific and TRIB2-specific clonotypes were marked in same-patient CSF-versus-blood CD4+ comparisons.

Sequenced input: CD45RA- memory CD4+ T cells from PBMCs. The TCR originated in a human donor with narcolepsy. The V call is TRBV7-8, the J call TRBJ1-6; possible D gene TRBD1, 5 bases. This CDR3 is CASSLVRGSGLPKPLHF. The CDR3 DNA sequence: TGTGCCAGCAGCTTAGTCCGGGGGTCAGGTCTTCCCAAACCCCTCCACTTT.